Listed here are 7 T cell receptor beta chains from one sample, sequenced in a study of technical replicates of blood from a few donors. Assay: immunoSEQ multiplex PCR; the TCRdb copy retains only in-frame clones and omits some. The sample lists 50,000 to 65,000 clones; around 92% were seen once. Sequencing was carried out using PBMCs. The receptors shown here come from a human donor in good health. Some clones in this sample may be carry-over from other donors' samples.

This clone occurred a few times. The rearrangement joins TRBV5-6 to TRBJ2-1, with 7 bases matching TRBD2. Germline V CDR1 and CDR2: SGHDT, YYEEEE. The ends lost 2 bases at V and 0 bases at J; junction bases unmatched: 8. The CDR3 is 17 amino acids. The CDR3 loop reads CASSLSSGVFSYNEQFF. In nucleotides, the CDR3 is TGTGCCAGCAGCTTATCCAGCGGGGTTTTCTCCTACAATGAGCAGTTCTTC.

The gene calls are TRBV7-2 and TRBJ2-1; D perhaps matches TRBD1 (6 bases). Trimming pared 5 bases from V and 9 bases from J, leaving 17 bases between. The CDR3 has 14 amino acids. Germline V gene data show CDR1 as SGHTA and CDR2 as FQGNSA. The CDR3 DNA follows: TGTGCCAGCAGCCAAATAGGACAGCTGGGTGAGCAGTTCTTC. Translated: CASSQIGQLGEQFF.

This rearrangement joins TRBV9 to TRBJ2-1; D is possibly TRBD2 (6 bases). From germline, CDR1 is SGDLS and CDR2 YYNGEE. Trimming left V 4 bases short and J 9 bases short, with 20 bases between. The CDR3 is made up of 15 amino acids. The CDR3 region has the DNA TGTGCCAGCAGCCTTAGCGGTTCGGAGAAAGGTGAGCAGTTCTTC. It codes for CASSLSGSEKGEQFF.

This rearrangement joins TRBV29-1 to TRBJ1-2; no clear D gene. The CDR3 runs 12 residues. The germline V gene encodes CDR1 SQVTM and CDR2 ANQGSEA. Trimming took 5 bases from V and 4 from J, leaving 11 bases between them. The CDR3: CSVLPGSYGYTF. DNA of the CDR3: TGCAGCGTTCTACCGGGGTCCTATGGCTACACCTTC.

The chain links TRBV5-1 to TRBJ2-7; TRBD1 might be the D (6 bases). V was cut by 2 bases and J by 0 bases, with 18 bases left in between. The CDR3 is 17 amino acids. Germline assignment: CDR1 SGHRS and CDR2 YFSETQ. The CDR3 is CASSFRVQGTYSYEQYF. In DNA, the CDR3 is TGCGCCAGCAGCTTTCGGGTACAGGGTACGTACTCCTACGAGCAGTACTTC.

This sequence joins TRBV7-2 and TRBJ1-1; D uncertain. CDR1 SGHTA and CDR2 FQGNSA come from the germline V gene. The CDR3 is 14 amino acids. V was clipped by 1 base and J by 1 base, with 7 bases between them. The CDR3 region is CASSLVRGNTEAFF. CDR3 coding DNA: TGTGCCAGCAGCTTAGTTCGGGGGAACACTGAAGCTTTCTTT. Filled out from reference TRBV7-2 and TRBJ1-1, the complete variable domain reads GAGVSQSPSNKVTEKGKDVELRCDPISGHTALYWYRQSLGQGLEFLIYFQGNSAPDKSGLPSDRFSAERTGGSVSTLTIQRTQQEDSAVYLCASSLVRGNTEAFFGQGTRLTVV.

The CDR3 coding sequence is TGTGCCAGCAGCGTAGTTCTTGCGGGAGCCTACAATGAGCAGTTCTTC. The encoded protein is CASSVVLAGAYNEQFF. This rearrangement joins TRBV9 to TRBJ2-1; 7 bases align to TRBD2. Losses at the gene ends were 0 bases for V and 2 bases for J; bases not matched to a gene: 5. Germline-derived CDR1 and CDR2 are SGDLS and YYNGEE. The CDR3 length is 16 residues.